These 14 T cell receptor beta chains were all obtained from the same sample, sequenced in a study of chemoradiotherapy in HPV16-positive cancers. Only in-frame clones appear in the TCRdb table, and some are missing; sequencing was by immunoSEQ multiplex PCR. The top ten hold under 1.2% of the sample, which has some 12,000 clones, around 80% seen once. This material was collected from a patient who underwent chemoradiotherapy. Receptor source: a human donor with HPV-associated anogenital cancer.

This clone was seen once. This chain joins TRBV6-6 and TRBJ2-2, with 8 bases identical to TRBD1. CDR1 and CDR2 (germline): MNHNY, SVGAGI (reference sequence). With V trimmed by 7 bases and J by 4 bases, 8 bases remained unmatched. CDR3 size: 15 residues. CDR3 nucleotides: TGTGCCAGCACCGTGACAGGGGTGAGCACCGGGGAGCTGTTTTTT. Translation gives CASTVTGVSTGELFF.

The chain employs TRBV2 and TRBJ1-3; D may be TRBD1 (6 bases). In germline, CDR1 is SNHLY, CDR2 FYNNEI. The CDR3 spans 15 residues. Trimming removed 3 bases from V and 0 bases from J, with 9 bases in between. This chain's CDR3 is CASSEQTGSGNTIYF. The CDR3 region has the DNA TGTGCCAGCAGTGAGCAGACAGGCTCTGGAAACACCATATATTTT.

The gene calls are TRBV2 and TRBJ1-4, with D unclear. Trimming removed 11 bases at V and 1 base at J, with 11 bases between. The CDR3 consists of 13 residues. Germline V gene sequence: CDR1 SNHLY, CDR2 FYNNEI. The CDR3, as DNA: TGTGCCGTCTCGGTGGGAACTAATGAAAAACTGTTTTTT. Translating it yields CAVSVGTNEKLFF. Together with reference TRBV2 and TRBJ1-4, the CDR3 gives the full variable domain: EPEVTQTPSHQVTQMGQEVILRCVPISNHLYFYWYRQILGQKVEFLVSFYNNEISEKSEIFDDQFSVERPDGSNFTLKIRSTKLEDSAMYFCAVSVGTNEKLFFGSGTQLSVL.

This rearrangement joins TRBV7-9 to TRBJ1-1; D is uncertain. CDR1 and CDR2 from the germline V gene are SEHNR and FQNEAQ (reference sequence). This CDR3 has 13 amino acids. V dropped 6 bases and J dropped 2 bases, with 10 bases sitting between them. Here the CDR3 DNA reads TGTGCCAGCAGTGCCACACAAAACACTGAAGCTTTCTTT. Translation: CASSATQNTEAFF.

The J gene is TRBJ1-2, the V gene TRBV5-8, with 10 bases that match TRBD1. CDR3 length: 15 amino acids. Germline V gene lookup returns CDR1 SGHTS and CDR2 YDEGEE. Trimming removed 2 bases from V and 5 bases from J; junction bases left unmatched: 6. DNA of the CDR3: TGTGCCAGCAGCTTTATGACAGGGGGCGGGTATGGCTACACCTTC. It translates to CASSFMTGGGYGYTF.

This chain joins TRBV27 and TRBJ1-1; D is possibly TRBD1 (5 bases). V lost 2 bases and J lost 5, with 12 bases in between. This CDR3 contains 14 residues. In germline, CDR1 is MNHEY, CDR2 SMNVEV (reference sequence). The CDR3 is CASSLRGSETEAFF. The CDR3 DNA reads TGTGCCAGCAGTTTAAGGGGCTCGGAAACTGAAGCTTTCTTT.

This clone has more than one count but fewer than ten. CDR3 in DNA: TGTGCCAGCAGCCCGTTAAGGGACTTCGGCTACACCTTC. Translating it yields CASSPLRDFGYTF. The chain links TRBV11-2 to TRBJ1-2; possibly TRBD1 for D (5 bases). V was pared by 5 bases and J by 8 bases, with 15 bases between. Germline loops: CDR1 SGHAT, CDR2 FQNNGV. This CDR3 is 13 amino acids long.

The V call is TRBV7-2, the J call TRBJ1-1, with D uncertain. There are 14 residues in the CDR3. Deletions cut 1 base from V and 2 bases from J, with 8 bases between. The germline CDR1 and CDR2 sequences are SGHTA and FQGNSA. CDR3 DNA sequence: TGTGCCAGCAGCTTAGTTTCGGGAAACACTGAAGCTTTCTTT. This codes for CASSLVSGNTEAFF.

The CDR3 is CASSFESSYNEQFF. In DNA, the CDR3 is TGTGCCAGCAGCTTCGAGAGCTCCTACAATGAGCAGTTCTTC. The chain joins TRBV7-9 to TRBJ2-1; D gene ambiguous. The CDR3 runs to 14 residues. Germline-derived CDR1 and CDR2 are SEHNR and FQNEAQ (reference sequence). V was shortened by 3 bases and J by 0 bases, with 6 bases between the two germline ends.

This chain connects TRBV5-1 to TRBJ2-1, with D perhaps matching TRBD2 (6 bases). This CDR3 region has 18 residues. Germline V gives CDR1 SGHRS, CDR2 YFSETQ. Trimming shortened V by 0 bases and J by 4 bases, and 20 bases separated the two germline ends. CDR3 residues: CASSLGDLTGVTYNEQFF. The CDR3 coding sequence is TGCGCCAGCAGCTTGGGTGACTTGACGGGGGTAACTTACAATGAGCAGTTCTTC.

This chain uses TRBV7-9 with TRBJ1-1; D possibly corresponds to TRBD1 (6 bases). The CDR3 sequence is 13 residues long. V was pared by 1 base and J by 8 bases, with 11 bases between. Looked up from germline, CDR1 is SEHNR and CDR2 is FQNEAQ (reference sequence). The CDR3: CASSLDEQGEAFF. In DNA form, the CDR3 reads TGTGCCAGCAGCTTAGACGAACAGGGAGAAGCTTTCTTT.

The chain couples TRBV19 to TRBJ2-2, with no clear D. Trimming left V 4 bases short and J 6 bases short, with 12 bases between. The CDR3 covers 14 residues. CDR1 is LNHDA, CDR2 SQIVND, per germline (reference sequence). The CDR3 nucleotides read TGTGCCAGTAGTACCGGACGTGGCGCCGGGGAGCTGTTTTTT. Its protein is CASSTGRGAGELFF.

CDR3 region: CASSPWGSNQPQHF. CDR3 coding DNA: TGTGCCAGTAGTCCTTGGGGTTCCAATCAGCCCCAGCATTTT. The chain couples TRBV19 to TRBJ1-5; D not resolved. The CDR3 totals 14 residues. Germline values: CDR1 LNHDA, CDR2 SQIVND (reference sequence). The ends were cut back, 5 bases at V and 3 bases at J, with 11 bases in the middle.

CDR3 sequence (DNA): TGTGCCAGCAGCTTCGACAGGGGGGATACGCAGTATTTT. Its protein product is CASSFDRGDTQYF. V is TRBV5-6 and J is TRBJ2-3, with 9 bases aligning to TRBD1. The CDR3 runs to 13 residues. Germline CDR1 reads SGHDT; CDR2 reads YYEEEE. The junction had 1 base not matched to a gene; V was cut back by 2 bases and J by 6 bases.